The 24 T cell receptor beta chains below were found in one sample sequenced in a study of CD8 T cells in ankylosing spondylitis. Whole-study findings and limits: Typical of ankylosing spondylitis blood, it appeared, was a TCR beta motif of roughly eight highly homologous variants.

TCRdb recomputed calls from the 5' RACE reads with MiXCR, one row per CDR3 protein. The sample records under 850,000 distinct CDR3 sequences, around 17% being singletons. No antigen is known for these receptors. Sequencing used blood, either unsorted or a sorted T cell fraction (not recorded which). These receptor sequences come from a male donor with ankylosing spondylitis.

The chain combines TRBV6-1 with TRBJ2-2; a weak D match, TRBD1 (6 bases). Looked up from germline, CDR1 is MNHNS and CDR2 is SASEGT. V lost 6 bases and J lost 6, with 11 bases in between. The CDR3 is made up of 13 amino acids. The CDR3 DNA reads TGTGCCAGCAGAGATACAGGGCCCGGGGAGCTGTTTTTT. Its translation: CASRDTGPGELFF.

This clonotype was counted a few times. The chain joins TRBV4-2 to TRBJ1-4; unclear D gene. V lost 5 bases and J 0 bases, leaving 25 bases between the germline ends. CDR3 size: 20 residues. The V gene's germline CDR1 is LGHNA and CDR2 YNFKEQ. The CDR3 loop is CASSEVSWALQDATNEKLFF. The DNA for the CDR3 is TGTGCCAGCAGCGAAGTGTCATGGGCCCTCCAGGATGCAACTAATGAAAAACTGTTTTTT.

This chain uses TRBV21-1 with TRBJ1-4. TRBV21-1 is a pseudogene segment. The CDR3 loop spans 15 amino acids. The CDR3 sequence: CASPSEGLTNEKLFF. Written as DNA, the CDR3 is TGTGCCAGCCCCAGCGAGGGCCTGACTAATGAAAAACTGTTTTTT.

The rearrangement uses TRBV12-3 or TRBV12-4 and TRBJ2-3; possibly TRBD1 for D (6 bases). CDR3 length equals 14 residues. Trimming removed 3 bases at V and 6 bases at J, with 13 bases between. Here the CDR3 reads CASSFVQGMDTQYF. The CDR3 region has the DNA TGTGCCAGCAGTTTCGTCCAGGGGATGGATACGCAGTATTTT.

The CDR3 is CASSSPGLAGANSYNEQFF. In DNA, the CDR3 is TGTGCCAGCAGCTCGCCAGGACTAGCGGGAGCTAACTCCTACAATGAGCAGTTCTTC. The chain uses TRBV7-3 and TRBJ2-1, with 13 bases matching TRBD2. Germline V gene data show CDR1 as SGHTA and CDR2 as FQGTGA. V dropped 4 bases and J dropped 0; count of bases not matched to a gene: 9. The CDR3 totals 19 residues.

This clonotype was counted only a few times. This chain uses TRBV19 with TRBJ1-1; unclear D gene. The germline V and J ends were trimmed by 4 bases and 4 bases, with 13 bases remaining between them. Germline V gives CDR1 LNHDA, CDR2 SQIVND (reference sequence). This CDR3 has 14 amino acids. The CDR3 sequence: CASSTSFHSTEAFF. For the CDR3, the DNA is TGTGCCAGTAGTACATCATTTCATAGCACTGAAGCTTTCTTT.

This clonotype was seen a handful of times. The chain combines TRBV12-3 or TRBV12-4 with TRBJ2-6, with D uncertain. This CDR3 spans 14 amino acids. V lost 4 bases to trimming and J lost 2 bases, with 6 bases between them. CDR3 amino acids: CASSSEAGANVLTF. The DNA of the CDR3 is TGTGCCAGCAGTTCCGAGGCTGGGGCCAACGTCCTGACTTTC.

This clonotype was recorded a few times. CDR3 coding DNA: TGTGCCAGCAGCCAAGGGGGCGGAATAAACAATGAGCAGTTCTTC. It translates to CASSQGGGINNEQFF. The rearrangement uses TRBV14 and TRBJ2-1; D is possibly TRBD1 (5 bases). Deletions cut 1 base from V and 5 bases from J, with 12 bases between. Germline CDR1 and CDR2: SGHDN and FVKESK. CDR3 length equals 15 residues.

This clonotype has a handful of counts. CDR3 coding DNA: TGTGCCAGCAGTCGTCACCCCGGGACAGGGAACACTGAAGCTTTCTTT. It translates to CASSRHPGTGNTEAFF. The chain carries TRBV12-3 or TRBV12-4 and TRBJ1-1, with 8 bases aligning to TRBD1. After removal of 5 bases from V and 1 base from J, the junction contained 9 bases not matched to a gene. The CDR3 loop spans 16 amino acids.

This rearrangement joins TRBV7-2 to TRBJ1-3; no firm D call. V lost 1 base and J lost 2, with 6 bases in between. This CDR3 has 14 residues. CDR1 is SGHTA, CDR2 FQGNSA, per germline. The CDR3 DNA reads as TGTGCCAGCAGCTTAGTGGCAGCTGGAAACACCATATATTTT. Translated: CASSLVAAGNTIYF. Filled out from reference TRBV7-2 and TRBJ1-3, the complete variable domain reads GAGVSQSPSNKVTEKGKDVELRCDPISGHTALYWYRQSLGQGLEFLIYFQGNSAPDKSGLPSDRFSAERTGGSVSTLTIQRTQQEDSAVYLCASSLVAAGNTIYFGEGSWLTVV.

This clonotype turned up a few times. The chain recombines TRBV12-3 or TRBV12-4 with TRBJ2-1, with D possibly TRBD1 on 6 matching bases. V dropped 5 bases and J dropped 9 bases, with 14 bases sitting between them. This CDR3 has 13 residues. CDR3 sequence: CASSTQTGLEQFF. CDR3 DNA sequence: TGTGCCAGCAGTACCCAAACAGGGCTTGAGCAGTTCTTC.

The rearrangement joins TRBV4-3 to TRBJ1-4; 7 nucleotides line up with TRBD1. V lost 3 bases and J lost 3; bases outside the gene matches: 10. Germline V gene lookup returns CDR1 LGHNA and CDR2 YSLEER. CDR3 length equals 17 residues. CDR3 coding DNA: TGCGCCAGCAGCCATACGCCAGGGGGAAGAGCTAATGAAAAACTGTTTTTT. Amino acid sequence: CASSHTPGGRANEKLFF.

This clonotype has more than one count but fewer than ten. CDR3 amino acids: CSVEKGGRYEQYF. The CDR3 DNA reads as TGCAGCGTTGAAAAGGGGGGTCGCTACGAGCAGTACTTC. The chain couples TRBV29-1 to TRBJ2-7, with D tentatively TRBD1 or TRBD2 (6 bases each). This CDR3 region has 13 residues. Germline CDR1 and CDR2: SQVTM and ANQGSEA. The ends were cut back, 2 bases at V and 3 bases at J, with 11 bases in the middle.

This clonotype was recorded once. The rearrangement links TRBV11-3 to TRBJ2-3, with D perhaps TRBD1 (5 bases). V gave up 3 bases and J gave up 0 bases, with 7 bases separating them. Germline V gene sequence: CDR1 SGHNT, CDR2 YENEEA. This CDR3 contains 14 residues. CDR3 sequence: CASSFRASTDTQYF. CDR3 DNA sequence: TGTGCCAGCAGCTTCAGGGCTAGCACAGATACGCAGTATTTT.

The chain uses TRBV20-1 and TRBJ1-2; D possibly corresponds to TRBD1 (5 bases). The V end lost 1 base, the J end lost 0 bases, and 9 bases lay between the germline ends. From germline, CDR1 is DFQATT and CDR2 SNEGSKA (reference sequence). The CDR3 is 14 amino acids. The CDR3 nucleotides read TGCAGTGCTAGAGGGGCCAGGGCTAACTATGGCTACACCTTC. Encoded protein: CSARGARANYGYTF.

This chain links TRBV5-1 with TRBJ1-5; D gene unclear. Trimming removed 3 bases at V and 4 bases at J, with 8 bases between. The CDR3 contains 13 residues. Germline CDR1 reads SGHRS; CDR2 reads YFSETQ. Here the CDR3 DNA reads TGCGCCAGCAGCTATATACCTAATCAGCCCCAGCATTTT. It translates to CASSYIPNQPQHF.

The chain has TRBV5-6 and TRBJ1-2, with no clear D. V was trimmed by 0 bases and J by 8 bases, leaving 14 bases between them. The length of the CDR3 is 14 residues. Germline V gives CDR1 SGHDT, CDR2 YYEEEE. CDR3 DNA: TGTGCCAGCAGCTTGGGGACGTCTCCCTGGGGCTACACCTTC. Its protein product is CASSLGTSPWGYTF.

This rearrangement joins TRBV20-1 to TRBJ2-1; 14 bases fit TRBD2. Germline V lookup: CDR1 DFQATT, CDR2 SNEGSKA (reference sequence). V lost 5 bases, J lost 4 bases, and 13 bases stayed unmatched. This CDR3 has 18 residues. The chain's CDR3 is CSAPPPGLAGESYNEQFF. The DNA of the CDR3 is TGCAGTGCTCCGCCCCCGGGACTAGCGGGAGAGAGTTACAATGAGCAGTTCTTC.

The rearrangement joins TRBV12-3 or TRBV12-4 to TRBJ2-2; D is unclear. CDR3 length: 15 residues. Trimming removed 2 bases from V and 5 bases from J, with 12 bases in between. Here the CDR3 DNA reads TGTGCCAGCAGTTTACCCCCCATCAGGACCGGGGAGCTGTTTTTT. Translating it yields CASSLPPIRTGELFF.

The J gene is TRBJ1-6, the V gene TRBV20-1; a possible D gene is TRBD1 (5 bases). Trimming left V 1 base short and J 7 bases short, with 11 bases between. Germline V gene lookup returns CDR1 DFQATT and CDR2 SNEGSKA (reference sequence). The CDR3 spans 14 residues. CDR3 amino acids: CSARGPGYNSPLHF. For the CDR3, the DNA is TGCAGTGCTAGAGGACCAGGGTACAATTCACCCCTCCACTTT.

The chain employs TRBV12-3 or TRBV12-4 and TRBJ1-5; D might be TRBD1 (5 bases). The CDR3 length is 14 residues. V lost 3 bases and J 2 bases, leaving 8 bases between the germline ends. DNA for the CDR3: TGTGCCAGCAGTTTCGGGGCCCGCAATCAGCCCCAGCATTTT. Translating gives CASSFGARNQPQHF.

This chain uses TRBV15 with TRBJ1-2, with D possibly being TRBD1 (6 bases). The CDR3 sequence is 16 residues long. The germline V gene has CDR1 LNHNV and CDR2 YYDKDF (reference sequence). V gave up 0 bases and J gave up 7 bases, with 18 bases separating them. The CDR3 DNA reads TGTGCCACCAGCAGAGACTTAGTGGGGGGCGCAGGTGGCTACACCTTC. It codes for CATSRDLVGGAGGYTF.

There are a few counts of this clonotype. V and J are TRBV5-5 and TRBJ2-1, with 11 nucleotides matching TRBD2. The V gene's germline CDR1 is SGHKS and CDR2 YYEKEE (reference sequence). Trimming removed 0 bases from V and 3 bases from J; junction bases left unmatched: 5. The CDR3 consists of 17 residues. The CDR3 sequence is CASSLDLAGGLYNEQFF. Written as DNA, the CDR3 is TGTGCCAGCAGCTTGGACCTAGCGGGGGGTCTCTACAATGAGCAGTTCTTC. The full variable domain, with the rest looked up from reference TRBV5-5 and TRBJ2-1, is DAGVTQSPTHLIKTRGQQVTLRCSPISGHKSVSWYQQVLGQGPQFIFQYYEKEERGRGNFPDRFSARQFPNYSSELNVNALLLGDSALYLCASSLDLAGGLYNEQFFGPGTRLTVL.

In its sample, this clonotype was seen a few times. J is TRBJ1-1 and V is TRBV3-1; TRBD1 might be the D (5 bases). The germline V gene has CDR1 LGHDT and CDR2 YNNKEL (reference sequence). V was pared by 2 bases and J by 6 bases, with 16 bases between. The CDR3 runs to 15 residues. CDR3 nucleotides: TGTGCCAGCAGCCAAAATTCAGGGCCGCTGGCTGAAGCTTTCTTT. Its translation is CASSQNSGPLAEAFF.